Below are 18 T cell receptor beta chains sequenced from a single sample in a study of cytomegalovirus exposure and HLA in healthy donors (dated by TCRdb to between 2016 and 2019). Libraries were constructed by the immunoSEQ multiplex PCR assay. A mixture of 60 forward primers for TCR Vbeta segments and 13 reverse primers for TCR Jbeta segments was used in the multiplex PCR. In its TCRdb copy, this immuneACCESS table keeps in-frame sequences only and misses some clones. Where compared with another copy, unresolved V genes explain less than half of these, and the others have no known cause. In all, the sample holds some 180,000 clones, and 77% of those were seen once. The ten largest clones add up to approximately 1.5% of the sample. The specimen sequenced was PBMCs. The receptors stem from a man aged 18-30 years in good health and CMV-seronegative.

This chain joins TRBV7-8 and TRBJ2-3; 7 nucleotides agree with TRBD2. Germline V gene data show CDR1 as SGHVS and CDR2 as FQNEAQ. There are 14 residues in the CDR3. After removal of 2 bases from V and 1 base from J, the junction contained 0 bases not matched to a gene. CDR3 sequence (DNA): TGTGCCAGCAGCTTAAGCGGGGGCACAGATACGCAGTATTTT. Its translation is CASSLSGGTDTQYF.

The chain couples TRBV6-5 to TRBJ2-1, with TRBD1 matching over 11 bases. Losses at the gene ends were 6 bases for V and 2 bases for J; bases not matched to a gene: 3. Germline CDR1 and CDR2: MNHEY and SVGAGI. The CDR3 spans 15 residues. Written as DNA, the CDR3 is TGTGCCAGCAGAAGGACAGGGGGCGCCTACAATGAGCAGTTCTTC. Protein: CASRRTGGAYNEQFF.

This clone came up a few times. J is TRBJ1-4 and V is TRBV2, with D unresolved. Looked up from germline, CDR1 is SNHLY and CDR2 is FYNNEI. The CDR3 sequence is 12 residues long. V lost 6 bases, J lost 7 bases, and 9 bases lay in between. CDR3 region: CASRIGVEKLFF. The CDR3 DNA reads TGTGCCAGCAGAATCGGGGTTGAAAAACTGTTTTTT.

The CDR3, as DNA: TGTGCCAGCAGCGTAGCCATCGGGGGGTCCTACACAGATACGCAGTATTTT. Translated: CASSVAIGGSYTDTQYF. The V call is TRBV9, the J call TRBJ2-3; 7 nucleotides line up with TRBD2. J lost 2 bases, V lost 0 bases, and 9 bases had no gene match. Germline CDR1 SGDLS, CDR2 YYNGEE. This CDR3 comprises 17 residues.

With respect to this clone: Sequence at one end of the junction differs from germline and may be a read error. CDR3 nucleotides: TGTGCCTGGTCATATAGCGCTCTCTCCCACGAGCAGTACTTC. Amino acids: CAWSYSALSHEQYF. The rearrangement uses TRBV30 and TRBJ2-7; a possible D gene is TRBD2 (5 bases). The germline V gene encodes CDR1 GTSNPN and CDR2 SVGIG (reference sequence). The CDR3 covers 14 residues.

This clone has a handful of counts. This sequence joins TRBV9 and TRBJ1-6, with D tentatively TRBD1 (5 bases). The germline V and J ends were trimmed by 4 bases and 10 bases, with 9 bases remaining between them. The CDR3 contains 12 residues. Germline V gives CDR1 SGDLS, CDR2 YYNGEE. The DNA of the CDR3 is TGTGCCAGCAGCCGGGGGGACTCACCCCTCCACTTT. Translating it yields CASSRGDSPLHF. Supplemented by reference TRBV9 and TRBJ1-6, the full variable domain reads DSGVTQTPKHLITATGQRVTLRCSPRSGDLSVYWYQQSLDQGLQFLIQYYNGEERAKGNILERFSAQQFPDLHSELNLSSLELGDSALYFCASSRGDSPLHFGNGTRLTVT.

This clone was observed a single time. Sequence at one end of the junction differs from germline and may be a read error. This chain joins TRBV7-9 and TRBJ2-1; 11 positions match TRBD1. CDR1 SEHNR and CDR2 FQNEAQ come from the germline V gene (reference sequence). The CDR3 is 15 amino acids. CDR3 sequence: CSSSLGQGAFNEQFF. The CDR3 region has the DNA TGTTCCAGCAGCCTCGGACAGGGGGCCTTCAATGAGCAGTTCTTC. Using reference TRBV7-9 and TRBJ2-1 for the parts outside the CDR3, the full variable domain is DTGVSQNPRHKITKRGQNVTFRCDPISEHNRLYWYRQTLGQGPEFLTYFQNEAQLEKSRLLSDRFSAERPKGSFSTLEIQRTEQGDSAMYLCSSSLGQGAFNEQFFGPGTRLTVL.

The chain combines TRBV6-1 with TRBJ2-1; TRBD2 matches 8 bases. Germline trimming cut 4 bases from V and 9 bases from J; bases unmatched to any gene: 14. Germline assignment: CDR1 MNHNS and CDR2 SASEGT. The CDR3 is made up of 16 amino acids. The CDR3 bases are TGTGCCAGCAGTGGGAAAGCGGGAGAAAGAGGAAGTGAGCAGTTCTTC. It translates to CASSGKAGERGSEQFF.

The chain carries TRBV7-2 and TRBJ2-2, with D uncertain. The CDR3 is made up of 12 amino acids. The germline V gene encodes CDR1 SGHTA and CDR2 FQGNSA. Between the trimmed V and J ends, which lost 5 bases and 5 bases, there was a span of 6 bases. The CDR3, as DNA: TGTGCCAGCAGCCCAGAAACCGGGGAGCTGTTTTTT. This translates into CASSPETGELFF.

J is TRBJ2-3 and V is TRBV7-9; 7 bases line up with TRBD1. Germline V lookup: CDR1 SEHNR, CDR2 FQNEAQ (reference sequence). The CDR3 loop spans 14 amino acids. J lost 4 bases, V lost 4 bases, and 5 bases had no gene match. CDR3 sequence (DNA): TGTGCCAGCAGCTCCTACACAGGGGCAGATACGCAGTATTTT. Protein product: CASSSYTGADTQYF.

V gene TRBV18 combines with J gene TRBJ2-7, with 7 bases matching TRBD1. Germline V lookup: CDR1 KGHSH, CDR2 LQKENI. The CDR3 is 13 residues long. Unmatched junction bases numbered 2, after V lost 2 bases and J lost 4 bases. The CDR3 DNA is TGTGCCAGCTCACCAGGGGACAGATACGAGCAGTACTTC. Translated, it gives CASSPGDRYEQYF.

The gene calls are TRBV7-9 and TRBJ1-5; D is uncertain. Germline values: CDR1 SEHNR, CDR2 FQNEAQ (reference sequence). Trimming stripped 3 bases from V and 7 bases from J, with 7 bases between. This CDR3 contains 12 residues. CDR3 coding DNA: TGTGCCAGCAGCTTCGACTGGCAGCCCCAGCATTTT. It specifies CASSFDWQPQHF.

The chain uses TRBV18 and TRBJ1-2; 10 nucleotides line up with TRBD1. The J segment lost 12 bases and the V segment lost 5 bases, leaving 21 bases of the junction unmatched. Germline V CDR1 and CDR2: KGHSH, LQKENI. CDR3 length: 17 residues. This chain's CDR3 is CASSSIPGQGSLGRDTF. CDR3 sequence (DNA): TGTGCCAGCTCATCTATACCGGGACAGGGGTCTCTGGGACGGGACACCTTC. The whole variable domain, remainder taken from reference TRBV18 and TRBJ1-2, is NAGVMQNPRHLVRRRGQEARLRCSPMKGHSHVYWYRQLPEEGLKFMVYLQKENIIDESGMPKERFSAEFPKEGPSILRIQQVVRGDSAAYFCASSSIPGQGSLGRDTFGSGTRLTVV.

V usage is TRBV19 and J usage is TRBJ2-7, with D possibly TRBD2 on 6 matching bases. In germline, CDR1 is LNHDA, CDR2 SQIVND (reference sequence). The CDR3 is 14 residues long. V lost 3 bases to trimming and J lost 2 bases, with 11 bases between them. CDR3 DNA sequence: TGTGCCAGTAGTATCGGGGGTAATACCTACGAGCAGTACTTC. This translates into CASSIGGNTYEQYF.

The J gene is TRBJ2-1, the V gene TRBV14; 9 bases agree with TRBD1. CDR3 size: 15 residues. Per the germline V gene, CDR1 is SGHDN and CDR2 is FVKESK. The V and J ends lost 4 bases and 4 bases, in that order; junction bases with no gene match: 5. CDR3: CASSRRQGGYNEQFF. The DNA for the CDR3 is TGTGCCAGCAGCCGACGACAGGGGGGTTACAATGAGCAGTTCTTC.

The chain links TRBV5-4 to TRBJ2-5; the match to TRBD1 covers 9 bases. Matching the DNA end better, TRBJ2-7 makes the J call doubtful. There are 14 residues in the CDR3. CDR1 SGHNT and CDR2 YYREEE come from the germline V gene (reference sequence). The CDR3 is CASSMDRGLYEQYF. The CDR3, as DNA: TGTGCCAGCAGCATGGACAGGGGTCTATACGAGCAGTACTTC.

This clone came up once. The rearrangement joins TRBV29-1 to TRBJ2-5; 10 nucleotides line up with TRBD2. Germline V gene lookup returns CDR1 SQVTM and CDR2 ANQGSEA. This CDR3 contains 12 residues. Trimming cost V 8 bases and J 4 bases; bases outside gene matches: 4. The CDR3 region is CSSRLAGETQYF. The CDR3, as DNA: TGCAGCAGCAGACTAGCGGGAGAGACCCAGTACTTC.

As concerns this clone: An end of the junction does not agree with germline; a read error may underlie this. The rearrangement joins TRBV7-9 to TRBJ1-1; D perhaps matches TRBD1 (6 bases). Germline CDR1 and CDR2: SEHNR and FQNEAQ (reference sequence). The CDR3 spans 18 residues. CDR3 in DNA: TGTTCCAGCAGCCCTCTGTGGGGCAGGGGAACTAAGGTCACTGAAGCTTTCTTT. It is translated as CSSSPLWGRGTKVTEAFF.